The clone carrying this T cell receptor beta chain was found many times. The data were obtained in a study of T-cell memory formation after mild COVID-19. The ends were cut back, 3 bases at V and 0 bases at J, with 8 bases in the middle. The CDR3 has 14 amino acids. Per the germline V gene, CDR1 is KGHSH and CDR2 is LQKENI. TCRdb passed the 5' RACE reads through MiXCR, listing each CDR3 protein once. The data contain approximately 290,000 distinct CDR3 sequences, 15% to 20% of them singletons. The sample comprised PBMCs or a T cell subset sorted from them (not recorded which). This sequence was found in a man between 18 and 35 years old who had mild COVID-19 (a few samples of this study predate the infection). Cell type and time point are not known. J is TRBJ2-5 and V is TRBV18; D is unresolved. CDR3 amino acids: CASSPTGYQETQYF. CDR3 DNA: TGTGCCAGCTCACCGACCGGGTACCAAGAGACCCAGTACTTC.